This entry features one T cell receptor (beta chain) sequence. It has no known antigen specificity. No much larger clonotype is one base removed from it; base qualities were not supplied. The time point label of this sample denotes: around 28 days on oral tofacitinib. Sample treatment or condition, as interpreted from the label and publication: oral pan-JAK inhibitor, 5-10 mg twice daily. Peripheral blood and lesional scalp punch biopsies were obtained from patients with alopecia areata. PBMCs were separated by density centrifugation and stained for CD3, CD4 and CD8, after which CD4+ and CD8+ T cells were sorted on a FACSAria. These data come from a study of CD8+ T cells in alopecia areata (dated by TCRdb to 2016 to 2019). Describing the broader study: The treated patients took part in an open-label pilot trial in which moderate-to-severe alopecia areata was treated with oral tofacitinib at 5 to 10 mg twice daily. Biopsies were taken from tofacitinib-treated patients at baseline and again at 4 and 24 weeks into treatment, and several of those patients also had a later scalp biopsy. Scalp clonality was compared across normal scalp (n=4), patchy alopecia areata scalp (n=8), and alopecia totalis/universalis scalp (n=8). RNA was obtained with the PAXgene miRNA kit for fixed scalp, the miRNeasy kit for PBMCs, and the RNeasy kit for mouse skin. Disease severity in treated patients was measured with the SALT score, which quantifies the percentage of affected scalp surface area. High-throughput TCRbeta sequencing was used to examine T cell clonal expansion in alopecia areata in both the C3H/HeJ mouse model and human patients. Human TCRbeta sequencing covered scalp tissue and sorted CD4+ and CD8+ peripheral blood T cells from patchy and totalis/universalis alopecia areata patients and healthy controls. immunoSEQ multiplex PCR using 35 Vbeta forward primers and 13 Jbeta reverse primers was used to amplify TCRbeta CDR3 regions. Tofacitinib was given for 6 to 18 months, followed by 6 months of follow-up off drug to assess delayed response and recurrence.

The library came from the immunoSEQ multiplex PCR assay. To provide template for TCR sequencing, every sample had RNA extracted and reverse transcribed into cDNA. First-strand cDNA was synthesized with SuperScript III using a 2:1 mix of oligo-dT and random hexamers. Amplification bias was assessed with a synthetic immune receptor repertoire, and residual bias was removed computationally. In the paper's pipeline: After raw reads were preprocessed to remove errors, the CDR3 was defined following IMGT conventions as running from the conserved cysteine to phenylalanine. Clonality was computed as 1 minus the Shannon entropy, with the entropy normalized by log2 of the number of productive unique TCRs. Whether each scalp clone was CD4 or CD8 was inferred by checking scalp TCRbeta sequences against the CD4 and CD8 repertoires from sorted blood. What TCRdb holds here is the immuneACCESS table cut down to in-frame rearrangements. Part of the clones is not present; checked against another copy, under half of the missing clones reflect an unresolved V gene, and the others are unexplained. That table supplies the V and J calls and clone size; D and trimming were determined from the DNA. The sample includes about 140,000 clones, with 65% to 90% observed a single time. Roughly 25% of the sample is in the top ten clones.

V is reduced by 1 base and J by 7 bases, leaving a spacing of 20 bases between them. The CDR3 numbers 16 residues from cysteine through phenylalanine. The kept DNA is CDR3 alone, 48 bases in frame from the first base. The germline V gene encodes CDR1 MNHEY and CDR2 SVGAGI. On the study overall, not on this receptor specifically: The treated cohort was small, with a single nonresponder, so links between baseline CD8+ expansion and response need larger studies. Many expanded lesional clones persisted in scalp and blood during tofacitinib treatment, which may partly explain relapse after stopping treatment. Shared TCR sequences between patients were less evident than in mice, which may be partly attributable to HLA diversity in the patient population. Scalp clonality and the number of expanded CD8+ clones among the top 100 scalp clones were significantly decreased by tofacitinib. Unlike mouse skin, where gammadelta T cells dominate, normal human skin contains resident alphabeta T cells that get sequenced too, which complicates analysis of the scalp TCR repertoire. Lesional scalp, especially in alopecia totalis/universalis, showed higher clonality and more expanded CD8+ clones than normal scalp, suggesting antigenic drive.

The clonotype was recovered from a human donor with alopecia areata. Sequenced material: CD8+ T cells sorted from blood, taken at week 4, from a patient treated with tofacitinib. This sequence uses TRBV6-5 and TRBJ2-7, with a tentative D call of TRBD1 or TRBD2, each matching 5 bases. For the CDR3, the sequence is CASSYLVTGTPTEQYF. In nucleotides, the sequence is TGTGCCAGCAGTTACTTGGTGACCGGGACCCCCACAGAGCAGTACTTC.